The following is a TCR beta chain sequence with its context. What antigen it recognizes has not been identified. No base qualities exist here, and no much larger clone lies one base off it. The sample comes from a study of blood T cell repertoires in COVID-19 (dated by TCRdb to about 2020). Describing the broader study: The collaborator samples originated in the United States, Italy and Spain and spanned the acute and convalescent phases of COVID-19. The material from the prospective study consisted of cDNA or gDNA derived from T cells, B-cell-depleted T cells, or PBMCs. Subjects who had been exposed to COVID-19, were actively infected with it, or had recovered from it provided the deeply sampled blood TCRbeta repertoires that made up the dataset. The repertoires were released in a freely available public database intended as a resource for research on the immune response to SARS-CoV-2. Samples were obtained from the ongoing ImmuneRACE study (first 160 participants) and from some 1,300 subjects provided by 6 global collaborators. The sample metadata nearly always contained a de-identified subject ID, COVID-19 status, age in years and sex. Where available, HLA class I and class II types were obtained from metadata supplied by the sample provider rather than from assay-based typing.

The CDR3 contains 17 residues, cysteine and phenylalanine counted. The CDR3 DNA has 51 bases and is translated from base 1. The germline V gene (reference sequence) gives CDR1 as LNHDA and CDR2 as SQIVND. The V end gives up 1 base and the J end 5 bases, leaving 10 bases in the junction not matched to a gene. On the study overall, not on this receptor specifically: How much clinical and demographic metadata was included differed by source and by participant, and the metadata was provided uncurated.

The immunoSEQ Assay, a bias-controlled multiplex PCR, was used to amplify TCRbeta CDR3 regions from genomic DNA. The authors' pipeline ran thus. Nucleated cell counts per sample were estimated from amplification of reference gene primers within the assay. Sequence reads were collapsed and filtered to measure the absolute abundance of every unique TCRbeta CDR3 rearrangement. For each sample, productive Simpson clonality was calculated as the square root of Simpson's diversity index over productive rearrangements. In its TCRdb copy, this immuneACCESS table keeps in-frame sequences only and misses some clones. Where compared with another copy, unresolved V genes explain less than half of these, and the others have no known cause. The V and J calls and clone size are taken from that table; D and trimming were inferred from the DNA. Within this sample are 200,000 to 300,000 clones, with over 65% of them counted one time only. 3% to 3.5% of the sample rests with the top ten.

Whole blood was collected in K2EDTA tubes by collaborating institutions according to the institutions' own protocols. For TCRbeta analysis, collaborators shipped samples as frozen whole blood, isolated PBMCs, or DNA extracted from either of those sample types. The TCR was taken from a woman of 80 years or more with acute or convalescent COVID-19. The rearranged segments are TRBV19 and TRBJ2-5; 10 nucleotides in the junction match TRBD2. The sample was peripheral blood. The CDR3 amino acid sequence is: CASSIVEGSGGWETQYF. At the DNA level, the sequence is TGTGCCAGTAGTATAGTGGAGGGTAGCGGGGGGTGGGAGACCCAGTACTTC.